This TCR beta chain stems from a study of T cells after yellow fever vaccination. This CDR3 spans 15 amino acids. Between the trimmed V and J ends, which lost 7 bases and 4 bases, there was a span of 18 bases. Germline V gene data show CDR1 as LNHNV and CDR2 as YYDKDF (reference sequence). MiXCR was run by TCRdb on the 5' RACE reads, yielding one entry per CDR3 protein. The sample has over 300,000 distinct CDR3 sequences, less than 4.5% seen once. This clonotype was observed many times. The rearrangement links TRBV15 to TRBJ2-3; TRBD1 might be the D (7 bases). This clonotype was sampled from a young man who received the YFV17D yellow fever vaccine. The sequences come from PBMCs, collected on the day of the yellow fever booster vaccination. CDR3 nucleotide sequence: TGTGCCACCAACGGGTGGAGGGGGCAACCAGATACGCAGTATTTT. Translating gives CATNGWRGQPDTQYF.